One sample yielded the 11 T cell receptor beta chains listed below, sequenced in a study of cytomegalovirus exposure and HLA in healthy donors. 60 Vbeta and 13 Jbeta primers were used in PCR. Sequenced by immunoSEQ multiplex PCR; TCRdb stores in-frame clones only, minus some. The sample lists 100,000 or so clones; about 75% were seen once. The sequencing sample was made of PBMCs. The receptor source for this set is a woman aged 18-29 years in good health and CMV-seropositive.

The genes are TRBV10-3 and TRBJ2-7, with TRBD1 matching 7 bases. The CDR3 sequence is 16 residues long. The J segment lost 2 bases and the V segment lost 7 bases, leaving 14 bases of the junction unmatched. The germline CDR1 and CDR2 sequences are ENHRY and SYGVKD. The CDR3 DNA reads TGTGCCATCAATGGTGGGGCCGGGACAGCCCCCTACGAGCAGTACTTC. This codes for CAINGGAGTAPYEQYF.

This chain joins TRBV28 and TRBJ1-2, with 8 bases identical to TRBD1. The V gene's germline CDR1 is MDHEN and CDR2 SYDVKM. The CDR3 is 15 amino acids. The V segment lost 4 bases and the J segment 6 bases; nucleotides outside the gene matches: 10. The DNA for the CDR3 is TGTGCCAGCAGTTCCCCAGGGGGCTCAGACAATGGCTACACCTTC. This gives the protein CASSSPGGSDNGYTF.

The V gene is TRBV27, the J gene TRBJ1-6, with D tentatively TRBD1 (6 bases). The CDR3 loop spans 15 amino acids. Trimming removed 7 bases from V and 5 bases from J, with 15 bases in between. The germline gives CDR1 MNHEY, CDR2 SMNVEV (reference sequence). The DNA of the CDR3 is TGTGCCAGCACCCGCCGGGGGGGGCATAATTCACCCCTCCACTTT. Translating gives CASTRRGGHNSPLHF.

The CDR3 DNA reads as TGTGCCAGCAGGCAACGCGGACAGGGGGAAGGGACAGATACGCAGTATTTT. This sequence encodes CASRQRGQGEGTDTQYF. This rearrangement joins TRBV28 to TRBJ2-3, with 10 nucleotides matching TRBD1. V dropped 6 bases and J dropped 3; count of bases not matched to a gene: 12. The germline V gene encodes CDR1 MDHEN and CDR2 SYDVKM. This CDR3 spans 17 amino acids.

The chain recombines TRBV7-2 with TRBJ2-5; 11 bases agree with TRBD2. Germline V gene lookup returns CDR1 SGHTA and CDR2 FQGNSA. With 3 bases clipped from V and 4 bases from J, the junction kept 4 bases outside the gene matches. The CDR3 totals 15 residues. This CDR3 is CASSFPTSGRETQYF. CDR3 sequence (DNA): TGTGCCAGCAGCTTCCCTACTAGCGGGAGAGAGACCCAGTACTTC. Using reference TRBV7-2 and TRBJ2-5 for the parts outside the CDR3, the full variable domain is GAGVSQSPSNKVTEKGKDVELRCDPISGHTALYWYRQSLGQGLEFLIYFQGNSAPDKSGLPSDRFSAERTGGSVSTLTIQRTQQEDSAVYLCASSFPTSGRETQYFGPGTRLLVL.

The J gene is TRBJ1-2, the V gene TRBV5-1; 8 nucleotides line up with TRBD1. The length of the CDR3 is 14 residues. Looked up from germline, CDR1 is SGHRS and CDR2 is YFSETQ. The V gene end was trimmed by 4 bases and the J gene end by 6 bases; junction bases not matched to a gene: 8. This CDR3 reads CASSARGQGDGYTF. The CDR3 DNA sequence: TGCGCCAGCAGCGCGCGAGGACAGGGAGATGGCTACACCTTC.

J is TRBJ2-2 and V is TRBV6-4; TRBD1 might be the D (6 bases). V gave up 2 bases and J gave up 0 bases, with 7 bases separating them. The CDR3 is 15 amino acids. The V gene's germline CDR1 is MRHNA and CDR2 SNTAGT. This CDR3 reads CASSDGDTNTGELFF. CDR3 coding DNA: TGTGCCAGCAGTGACGGGGACACGAACACCGGGGAGCTGTTTTTT.

This rearrangement joins TRBV2 to TRBJ1-1; D possibly corresponds to TRBD1 (6 bases). Per germline, CDR1 SNHLY and CDR2 FYNNEI. The length of the CDR3 is 14 residues. V lost 6 bases and J lost 3, with 14 bases in between. CDR3 sequence: CASSVQGGDTEAFF. CDR3 sequence (DNA): TGTGCCAGCAGCGTACAGGGAGGGGACACTGAAGCTTTCTTT.

The chain joins TRBV11-2 to TRBJ2-5, with D unclear. The CDR3 totals 13 residues. V dropped 7 bases and J dropped 7 bases, with 16 bases sitting between them. CDR1 is SGHAT, CDR2 FQNNGV, per germline. The CDR3 DNA follows: TGTGCCAGCACCGACCGCGGTGGCGGGACCCAGTACTTC. It yields the protein CASTDRGGGTQYF. Combining the CDR3 with reference TRBV11-2 and TRBJ2-5 gives the whole variable domain EAGVAQSPRYKIIEKRQSVAFWCNPISGHATLYWYQQILGQGPKLLIQFQNNGVVDDSQLPKDRFSAERLKGVDSTLKIQPAKLEDSAVYLCASTDRGGGTQYFGPGTRLLVL.

The chain couples TRBV6-5 to TRBJ2-1; TRBD1 is a possible D gene (6 bases). Trimming took 2 bases from V and 7 from J, leaving 15 bases between them. The CDR3 is 15 residues long. In germline, CDR1 is MNHEY, CDR2 SVGAGI. CDR3 in amino acids: CASSYQGMGSNEQFF. The CDR3 nucleotides are TGTGCCAGCAGTTACCAGGGGATGGGTTCTAATGAGCAGTTCTTC.

This clone was seen a handful of times. J is TRBJ2-2 and V is TRBV12-5, with 10 bases identical to TRBD1. Germline CDR1 and CDR2: LGHNT and FRNRAP. CDR3 length equals 15 residues. Trimming at V came to 6 bases and at J to 7 bases, leaving 8 bases not matched to a gene. The CDR3 spells CASGPRQGAGGELFF. The CDR3 nucleotides read TGTGCTAGTGGCCCCAGACAGGGGGCGGGCGGGGAGCTGTTTTTT.